The next 8 T cell receptor beta chains were all read from a single sample in a study of blood T cell repertoires in COVID-19. Only in-frame clones appear in the TCRdb table, and some are missing; sequencing was by immunoSEQ multiplex PCR. Of about 390,000 clones in the sample, around nine tenths were seen once. Material for sequencing was PBMCs or T cells enriched from blood (not recorded which). The receptors originated from a woman aged 50 to 65 who had recovered from COVID-19.

The chain joins TRBV6-1 to TRBJ1-2; possibly TRBD1 for D (6 bases). This CDR3 region has 13 residues. V lost 3 bases and J lost 5, with 10 bases in between. CDR1 and CDR2 (germline): MNHNS, SASEGT. CDR3 nucleotide sequence: TGTGCCAGCAGTGACAACAGGGTATATGGCTACACCTTC. Translated: CASSDNRVYGYTF.

CDR3 protein: CASSEESSYEQYF. CDR3 coding DNA: TGTGCCAGCAGTGAGGAGAGCTCCTACGAGCAGTACTTC. The chain employs TRBV2 and TRBJ2-7; no reliable D call. Germline lookup yields CDR1 SNHLY and CDR2 FYNNEI. The V and J ends lost 3 bases and 0 bases respectively, with 6 bases between them. This CDR3 has 13 residues.

This clone appeared a few times. The V gene is TRBV7-9, the J gene TRBJ1-1; TRBD1 aligns across 10 bases. The CDR3 is 15 residues long. V gave up 5 bases and J gave up 5 bases; unmatched junction bases: 8. CDR1 and CDR2 (germline): SEHNR, FQNEAQ (reference sequence). CDR3 residues: CASSLDGTGDTEAFF. The CDR3 bases are TGTGCCAGCAGCCTAGATGGGACAGGGGATACTGAAGCTTTCTTT.

The chain recombines TRBV19 with TRBJ2-4, with D possibly TRBD1 on 6 matching bases. The V gene lost 7 bases and the J gene lost 0 bases, with 13 bases spanning the gap. The CDR3 extends over 15 amino acids. The germline V gene encodes CDR1 LNHDA and CDR2 SQIVND (reference sequence). The CDR3 coding sequence is TGTGCCAGTATGGGGGCCGTCCTAGCCAAAAACATTCAGTACTTC. It specifies CASMGAVLAKNIQYF. Together with reference TRBV19 and TRBJ2-4, the CDR3 gives the full variable domain: DGGITQSPKYLFRKEGQNVTLSCEQNLNHDAMYWYRQDPGQGLRLIYYSQIVNDFQKGDIAEGYSVSREKKESFPLTVTSAQKNPTAFYLCASMGAVLAKNIQYFGAGTRLSVL.

In nucleotides, the CDR3 is TGTGCCAGCAGTTACGTCAGGGTTGGCTACACCTTC. This sequence encodes CASSYVRVGYTF. V is TRBV6-2 or TRBV6-3 and J is TRBJ1-2; a weak D match, TRBD1 (5 bases). The CDR3 is made up of 12 amino acids. CDR1 MNHEY and CDR2 SVGEGT come from the germline V gene. V was shortened by 2 bases and J by 7 bases, with 8 bases between the two germline ends.

This rearrangement joins TRBV2 to TRBJ2-1; D possibly corresponds to TRBD1 (5 bases). The germline V gene encodes CDR1 SNHLY and CDR2 FYNNEI. V was shortened by 5 bases and J by 0 bases, with 11 bases between the two germline ends. The CDR3 totals 15 residues. CDR3: CASSIDRFSYNEQFF. CDR3 coding DNA: TGTGCCAGCAGTATTGACAGATTCTCCTACAATGAGCAGTTCTTC. The full variable domain, with the rest looked up from reference TRBV2 and TRBJ2-1, is EPEVTQTPSHQVTQMGQEVILRCVPISNHLYFYWYRQILGQKVEFLVSFYNNEISEKSEIFDDQFSVERPDGSNFTLKIRSTKLEDSAMYFCASSIDRFSYNEQFFGPGTRLTVL.

This chain links TRBV19 with TRBJ1-5; the match to TRBD1 covers 10 bases. The junction had 6 bases not matched to a gene; V was cut back by 1 base and J by 6 bases. Looked up from germline, CDR1 is LNHDA and CDR2 is SQIVND (reference sequence). The CDR3 consists of 16 residues. For the CDR3, the DNA is TGTGCCAGTAGTATAGTCTCCGGGACAGGGGCTCAGCCCCAGCATTTT. It is translated as CASSIVSGTGAQPQHF.

The V and J genes are TRBV4-3 and TRBJ1-2; 10 nucleotides match TRBD1. The CDR3 runs 16 residues. Unmatched junction bases numbered 9, after V lost 2 bases and J lost 6 bases. CDR1 LGHNA and CDR2 YSLEER come from the germline V gene. DNA of the CDR3: TGCGCCAGCAGCCAACGCAGAGGACAGGGGGGACATGGCTACACCTTC. This encodes CASSQRRGQGGHGYTF.